This T cell receptor beta chain was sequenced during a study of technical replicates of blood from several donors. The CDR3 consists of 14 residues. Germline CDR1 ENHRY, CDR2 SYGVKD. V was clipped by 2 bases and J by 5 bases, with 9 bases between them. TCRdb keeps only in-frame clones here, not all; method: immunoSEQ multiplex PCR. Of 95,000 to 100,000 clones listed, just over 95% are singletons. This rearrangement joins TRBV10-3 to TRBJ2-2; TRBD2 might be the D (5 bases). The clonotype comes from a human donor in good health. The sequenced sample consisted of T cells isolated from PBMCs. The CDR3 loop is CAISELSGTGELFF. The CDR3 bases are TGTGCCATCAGTGAGCTGTCGGGGACCGGGGAGCTGTTTTTT.